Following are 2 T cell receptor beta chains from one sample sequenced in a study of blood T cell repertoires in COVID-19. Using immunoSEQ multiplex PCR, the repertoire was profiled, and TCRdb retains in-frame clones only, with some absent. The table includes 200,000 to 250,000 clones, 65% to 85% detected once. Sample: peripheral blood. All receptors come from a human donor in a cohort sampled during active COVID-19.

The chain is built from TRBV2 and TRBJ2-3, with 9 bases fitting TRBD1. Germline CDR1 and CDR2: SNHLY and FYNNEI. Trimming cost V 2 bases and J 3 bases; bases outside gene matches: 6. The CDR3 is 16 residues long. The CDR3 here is CASSERQGGTTDTQYF. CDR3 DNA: TGTGCCAGCAGTGAAAGACAGGGGGGGACTACAGATACGCAGTATTTT.

CDR3 coding DNA: TGTGCCAGCAGTTATCGGCGGTCTACCACCGGGGAGCTGTTTTTT. Translating it yields CASSYRRSTTGELFF. The chain couples TRBV6-5 to TRBJ2-2; no firm D call. Germline V CDR1 and CDR2: MNHEY, SVGAGI. Trimming took 3 bases from V and 4 from J, leaving 12 bases between them. The CDR3 runs 15 residues.